Shown below are 3 T cell receptor beta chains from a single sample sequenced in a study of T-cell memory formation after mild COVID-19. TCRdb reprocessed the 5' RACE reads via MiXCR and lists one record per CDR3 protein. The sample lists about 260,000 distinct CDR3 sequences, 8% to 9% seen once, with around a fifth in the top ten. Source material: PBMCs or a T cell subset sorted from them (not recorded which). The origin of the receptors is a young man who had mild COVID-19 (a few samples of this study predate the infection). Cell type and time point are not known.

This clonotype was counted at least ten times. The chain combines TRBV6-2 or TRBV6-3 with TRBJ2-7, with 12 positions matching TRBD2. V was pared by 0 bases and J by 3 bases, with 0 bases of the junction left unmatched. CDR3 length equals 15 residues. Germline V gene data show CDR1 as MNHEY and CDR2 as SVGEGT. The chain's CDR3 is CASSYSTSGGYEQYF. Here the CDR3 DNA reads TGTGCCAGCAGTTACTCGACTAGCGGGGGCTACGAGCAGTACTTC.

This clonotype was counted many times. The chain recombines TRBV4-2 with TRBJ1-2; possibly TRBD1 for D (6 bases). Germline values: CDR1 LGHNA, CDR2 YNFKEQ. The V end lost 4 bases, the J end lost 4 bases, and 10 bases lay between the germline ends. This CDR3 is built from 13 residues. CDR3 sequence reads: CASSRTDGYGYTF. The CDR3 nucleotides read TGTGCCAGCAGCCGGACAGACGGCTATGGCTACACCTTC.

This clonotype has at least ten counts. The rearrangement joins TRBV4-2 to TRBJ2-7, with 13 positions matching TRBD2. Germline CDR1 is LGHNA and CDR2 is YNFKEQ. Trimming removed 3 bases from V and 4 bases from J; junction bases left unmatched: 3. The CDR3 totals 15 residues. CDR3 loop: CASSQETSGGYEQYF. The CDR3 DNA follows: TGTGCCAGCAGCCAGGAGACTAGCGGGGGGTACGAGCAGTACTTC.